This TCR beta chain was recorded in a study of identical twins. This clonotype has ten or more counts. MiXCR, run by TCRdb on the 5' RACE reads, gives a single entry per CDR3 protein. The sample consists of approximately 700,000 distinct CDR3 sequences, 18% of them appearing once. There are 13 residues in the CDR3. Trimming took 3 bases from V and 0 from J, leaving 7 bases between them. Germline CDR1 is DFQATT and CDR2 is SNEGSKA (reference sequence). These records were also assigned to another study, of T cells expressing NK-cell markers. Turning to that study: The eight sequenced donors comprised seven who were HCMV-seropositive and one who was seronegative. The same clonotypes also predominated in the CD3+CD56-NKG2C+ fraction of a few donors.

The specimen was PBMCs. This clonotype was obtained from a woman under 30 in good health. V and J are TRBV20-1 and TRBJ2-3, with D maybe TRBD2 (6 bases). CDR3 nucleotide sequence: TGCAGTGCTAGCGGGGGAAGCACAGATACGCAGTATTTT. Translating gives CSASGGSTDTQYF.